This T cell receptor beta chain is from a study of lung T cells in sarcoidosis with Löfgren's syndrome. The length of the CDR3 is 13 residues. The J segment lost 1 base and the V segment lost 8 bases, leaving 5 bases of the junction unmatched. Looked up from germline, CDR1 is SQVTM and CDR2 is ANQGSEA. TCRdb reanalysed the reads using MiXCR and keeps one entry per CDR3 protein. The sample carries tens of thousands of distinct CDR3 sequences, around 20% recorded once. Only a few counts were recorded for this clonotype. The sample consisted of CD4+ T cells from PBMCs. The gene calls are TRBV29-1 and TRBJ1-1; 9 nucleotides align to TRBD1. The source is a human donor with sarcoidosis (Löfgren's syndrome or another form), or a control subject (not recorded which). The CDR3 here is CSTQGAGNTEAFF. CDR3 coding DNA: TGCAGCACACAGGGGGCTGGGAACACTGAAGCTTTCTTT.